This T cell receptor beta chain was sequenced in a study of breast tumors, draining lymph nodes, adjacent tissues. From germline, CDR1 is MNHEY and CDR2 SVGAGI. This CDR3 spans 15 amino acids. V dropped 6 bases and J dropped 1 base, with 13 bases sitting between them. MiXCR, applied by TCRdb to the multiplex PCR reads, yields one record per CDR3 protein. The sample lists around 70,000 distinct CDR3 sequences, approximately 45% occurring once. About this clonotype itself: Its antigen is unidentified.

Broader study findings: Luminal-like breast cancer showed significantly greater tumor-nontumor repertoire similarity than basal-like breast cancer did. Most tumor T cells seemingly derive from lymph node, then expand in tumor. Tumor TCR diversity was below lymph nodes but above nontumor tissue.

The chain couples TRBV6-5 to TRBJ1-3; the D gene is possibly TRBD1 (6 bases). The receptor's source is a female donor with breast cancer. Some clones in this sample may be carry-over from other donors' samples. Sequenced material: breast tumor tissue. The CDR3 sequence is CASRGRGASGNTIYF. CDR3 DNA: TGTGCCAGCAGAGGACGGGGGGCTTCTGGAAACACCATATATTTT.